Listed here are 9 T cell receptor beta chains from one sample, sequenced in a study of T cells in women clearing cervical HPV infection. Measured with immunoSEQ multiplex PCR; TCRdb has only the in-frame clones, and not every one. This sample contains approximately 18,000 clones. The sequencing sample was made of blood buffy coat. The receptors shown here come from a woman aged 18 to 75 with a cervical HPV16 infection that either progressed to CIN3+ or cleared (not recorded which).

Of note for this clone: Coverage ceases 3 residues before the CDR3 finishes, and the germline J gene fills in the end. The rearrangement joins TRBV19 to TRBJ2-7, with a possible D match to TRBD1 (6 bases). The CDR3 has 13 residues. CDR1 is LNHDA, CDR2 SQIVND, per germline (reference sequence). V was shortened by 2 bases and J by 2 bases, with 7 bases between the two germline ends. The sequenced CDR3 bases are TGTGCCAGTAGTATACGGGACACCTACGAG. Protein product: CASSIRDTYE. The complete CDR3 reads CASSIRDTYEQYF.

As for this clone: The sequenced fragment ends 3 residues before the CDR3 boundary, so the rest is inferred from the germline J gene. The rearrangement links TRBV5-1 to TRBJ1-4, with D unresolved. Trimming stripped 0 bases from V and 5 bases from J, with 8 bases between. The CDR3 has 14 amino acids. The V gene's germline CDR1 is SGHRS and CDR2 YFSETQ. Incomplete CDR3 DNA: TGCGCCAGCAGCTTGGCAAACGGGAATGAAAAA. Translated: CASSLANGNEK. The CDR3 reads in full as CASSLANGNEKLFF. The full variable domain, completed using reference TRBV5-1 and TRBJ1-4, is KAGVTQTPRYLIKTRGQQVTLSCSPISGHRSVSWYQQTPGQGLQFLFEYFSETQRNKGNFPGRFSGRQFSNSRSEMNVSTLELGDSALYLCASSLANGNEKLFFGSGTQLSVL.

With respect to this clone: The read halts 3 residues ahead of the CDR3 end, with the missing end drawn from the germline J gene. V is TRBV19 and J is TRBJ2-3, with 7 bases matching TRBD1. Germline V lookup: CDR1 LNHDA, CDR2 SQIVND (reference sequence). There are 14 residues in the CDR3. With 4 bases clipped from V and 3 bases from J, the junction kept 4 bases outside the gene matches. CDR3 amino acids: CASSNRGGTDTQYF. CDR3 DNA, as far as it was read: TGTGCCAGTAGTAACAGGGGTGGGACAGATACG.

Notes on this clone: Read sequence stops 3 residues before the CDR3 end, and the germline J gene provides the missing end. The chain employs TRBV11-2 and TRBJ1-2; D is unresolved. The germline CDR1 and CDR2 sequences are SGHAT and FQNNGV. The CDR3 consists of 13 residues. Trimming took off 5 bases at V and 6 bases at J, with 13 bases between the two ends. The CDR3 sequence is CASSTHRRDGYTF. CDR3 bases read: TGTGCCAGCAGCACACATCGTAGGGATGGC.

Concerning this clone itself: With the read ending 3 residues before the CDR3 end, the germline J gene is used to fill in that end. V and J are TRBV7-9 and TRBJ2-7; D is unclear. The germline CDR1 and CDR2 sequences are SEHNR and FQNEAQ (reference sequence). V lost 4 bases and J lost 2, with 12 bases in between. CDR3 length: 14 amino acids. The covered CDR3 bases are TGTGCCAGCAGCTGGCAAGGGCCTCCCTACGAG. Residues: CASSWQGPPYE. The full-length CDR3 reads as CASSWQGPPYEQYF.

Note on this clone: The read gets to within 3 residues of the CDR3 end, and the germline J gene fills in the rest. The chain links TRBV7-2 to TRBJ1-5; D ambiguous. This CDR3 is built from 15 residues. Trimming removed 4 bases at V and 4 bases at J, with 14 bases between. The germline V gene encodes CDR1 SGHTA and CDR2 FQGNSA. The CDR3 DNA, read in part, is TGTGCCAGCAGCTCCGGGGAGAGGATGAATCAGCCC. Translated: CASSSGERMNQP. The CDR3 in its entirety is CASSSGERMNQPQHF. Based on the CDR3 plus reference TRBV7-2 and TRBJ1-5, the full variable domain is GAGVSQSPSNKVTEKGKDVELRCDPISGHTALYWYRQSLGQGLEFLIYFQGNSAPDKSGLPSDRFSAERTGGSVSTLTIQRTQQEDSAVYLCASSSGERMNQPQHFGDGTRLSIL.

Concerning this clone: The sequenced fragment ends 3 residues before the CDR3 boundary, so the rest is inferred from the germline J gene. This rearrangement joins TRBV2 to TRBJ2-5; tentative D call: TRBD1 (6 bases). The CDR3 totals 14 residues. CDR1 and CDR2 (germline): SNHLY, FYNNEI. V was trimmed by 6 bases and J by 2 bases, leaving 13 bases between them. The DNA read from the CDR3 is TGTGCCAGCAGCAAACAGGGTGGTCAAGAGACC. Its translation is CASSKQGGQET. The full CDR3 reads CASSKQGGQETQYF.

Remarks on this clone: The read comes to an end 3 residues before the CDR3 does, leaving the germline J gene to fill in the end. This sequence joins TRBV7-6 and TRBJ2-5; TRBD1 matches 7 bases. From germline, CDR1 is SGHVS and CDR2 FNYEAQ. There are 14 residues in the CDR3. V gave up 3 bases and J gave up 4 bases; unmatched junction bases: 5. Incomplete CDR3 DNA: TGTGCCAGCAGCTTTGGGACAGATGGAGAGACC. Translating it yields CASSFGTDGET. The CDR3 in full is CASSFGTDGETQYF.

On this clone itself: The missing CDR3 end, 3 residues past where the read stops, is filled in from the germline J gene. The rearrangement uses TRBV13 and TRBJ2-5; TRBD1 might be the D (5 bases). Between the trimmed V and J ends, which lost 1 base and 5 bases, there was a span of 8 bases. Germline-derived CDR1 and CDR2 are PRHDT and FYEKMQ (reference sequence). This CDR3 spans 13 amino acids. CDR3 loop: CASSLDRLETQYF. CDR3 DNA, as far as it was read: TGTGCCAGCAGCTTAGACAGGCTCGAGACC.